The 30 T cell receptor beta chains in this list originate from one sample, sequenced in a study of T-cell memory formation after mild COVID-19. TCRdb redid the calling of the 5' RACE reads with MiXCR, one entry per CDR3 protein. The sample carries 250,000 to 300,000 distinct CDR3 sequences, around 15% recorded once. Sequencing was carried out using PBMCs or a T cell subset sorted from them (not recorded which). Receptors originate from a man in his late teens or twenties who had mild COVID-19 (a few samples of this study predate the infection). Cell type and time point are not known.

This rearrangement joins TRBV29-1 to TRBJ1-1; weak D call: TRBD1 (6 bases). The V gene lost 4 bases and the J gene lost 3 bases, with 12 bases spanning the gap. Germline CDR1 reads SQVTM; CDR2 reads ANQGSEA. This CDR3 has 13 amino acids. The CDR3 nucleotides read TGCAGCGTTGTGTATGAGGGGGACACTGAAGCTTTCTTT. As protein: CSVVYEGDTEAFF.

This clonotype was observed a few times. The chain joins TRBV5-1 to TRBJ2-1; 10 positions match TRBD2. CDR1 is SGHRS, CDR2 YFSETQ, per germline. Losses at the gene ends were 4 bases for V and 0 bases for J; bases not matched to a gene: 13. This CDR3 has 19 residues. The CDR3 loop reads CASSRSPSGGASSYNEQFF. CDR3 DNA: TGCGCCAGCAGCCGAAGCCCTAGCGGGGGCGCGAGCTCCTACAATGAGCAGTTCTTC.

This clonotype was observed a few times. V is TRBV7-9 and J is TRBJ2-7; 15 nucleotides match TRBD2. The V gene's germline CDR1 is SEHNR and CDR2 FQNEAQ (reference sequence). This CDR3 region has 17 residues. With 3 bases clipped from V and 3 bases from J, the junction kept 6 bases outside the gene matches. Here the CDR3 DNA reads TGTGCCAGCAGCTTCTCCGGGACTAGCGGGGGGTACTACGAGCAGTACTTC. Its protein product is CASSFSGTSGGYYEQYF.

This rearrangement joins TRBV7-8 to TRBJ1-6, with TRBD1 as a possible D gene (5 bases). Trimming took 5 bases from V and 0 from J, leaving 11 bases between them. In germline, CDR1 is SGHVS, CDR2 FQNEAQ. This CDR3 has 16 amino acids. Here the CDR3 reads CASSRQTSSYNSPLHF. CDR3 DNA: TGTGCCAGCAGCCGACAGACGAGCTCCTATAATTCACCCCTCCACTTT.

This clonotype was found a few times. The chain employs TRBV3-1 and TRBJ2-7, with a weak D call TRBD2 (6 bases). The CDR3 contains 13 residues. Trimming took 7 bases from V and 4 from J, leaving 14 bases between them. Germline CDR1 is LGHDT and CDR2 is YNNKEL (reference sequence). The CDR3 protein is CASTRGERYEQYF. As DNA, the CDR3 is TGTGCCAGCACCCGCGGGGAAAGGTACGAGCAGTACTTC.

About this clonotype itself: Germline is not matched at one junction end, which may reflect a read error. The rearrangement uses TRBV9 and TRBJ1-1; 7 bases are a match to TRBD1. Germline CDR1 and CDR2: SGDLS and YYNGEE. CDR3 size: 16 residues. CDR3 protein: CASSPAGGFWNAEAFF. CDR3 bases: TGTGCCAGCAGCCCCGCAGGGGGGTTCTGGAACGCTGAAGCTTTCTTT.

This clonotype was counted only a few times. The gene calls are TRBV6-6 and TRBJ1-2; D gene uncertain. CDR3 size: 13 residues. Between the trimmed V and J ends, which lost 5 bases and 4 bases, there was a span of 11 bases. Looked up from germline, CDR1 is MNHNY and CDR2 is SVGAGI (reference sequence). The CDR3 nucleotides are TGTGCCAGCAGTCCATCATCCCCCTATGGCTACACCTTC. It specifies CASSPSSPYGYTF.

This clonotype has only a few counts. As DNA, the CDR3 is TGTGCCAGCAGACCCTGGACTGGAGAGACCCAGTACTTC. Translation: CASRPWTGETQYF. The rearrangement joins TRBV7-8 to TRBJ2-5; the D gene is possibly TRBD2 (5 bases). CDR3 length: 13 amino acids. Trimming shortened V by 6 bases and J by 4 bases, and 12 bases separated the two germline ends. Germline lookup yields CDR1 SGHVS and CDR2 FQNEAQ. Combining the CDR3 with reference TRBV7-8 and TRBJ2-5 gives the whole variable domain GAGVSQSPRYKVAKRGQDVALRCDPISGHVSLFWYQQALGQGPEFLTYFQNEAQLDKSGLPSDRFFAERPEGSVSTLKIQRTQQEDSAVYLCASRPWTGETQYFGPGTRLLVL.

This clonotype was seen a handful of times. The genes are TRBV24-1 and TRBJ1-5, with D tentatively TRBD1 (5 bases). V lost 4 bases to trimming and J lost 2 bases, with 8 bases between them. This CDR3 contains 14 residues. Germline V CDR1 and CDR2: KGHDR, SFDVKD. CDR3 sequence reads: CATSEAGRNQPQHF. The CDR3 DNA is TGTGCCACCAGTGAAGCAGGGCGCAATCAGCCCCAGCATTTT.

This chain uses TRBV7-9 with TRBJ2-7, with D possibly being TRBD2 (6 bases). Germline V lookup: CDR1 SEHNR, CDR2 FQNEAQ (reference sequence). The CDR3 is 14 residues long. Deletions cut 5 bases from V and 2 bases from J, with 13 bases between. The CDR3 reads CASSPGAGTYEQYV. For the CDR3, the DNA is TGTGCCAGCAGCCCCGGAGCGGGTACCTACGAGCAGTACGTC.

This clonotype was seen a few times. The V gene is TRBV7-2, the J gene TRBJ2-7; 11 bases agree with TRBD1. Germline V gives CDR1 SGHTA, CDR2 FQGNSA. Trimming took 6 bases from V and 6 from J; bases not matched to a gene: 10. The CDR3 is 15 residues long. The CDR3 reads CASRGTDRGLGEQYF. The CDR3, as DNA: TGTGCCAGCAGAGGGACGGACAGGGGGCTCGGCGAGCAGTACTTC.

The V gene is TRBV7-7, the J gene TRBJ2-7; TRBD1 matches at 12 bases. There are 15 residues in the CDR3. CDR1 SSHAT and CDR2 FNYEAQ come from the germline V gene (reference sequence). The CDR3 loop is CASSQAGQGAVEQYV. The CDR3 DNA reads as TGTGCTAGCAGCCAAGCGGGACAGGGGGCGGTCGAGCAGTACGTC.

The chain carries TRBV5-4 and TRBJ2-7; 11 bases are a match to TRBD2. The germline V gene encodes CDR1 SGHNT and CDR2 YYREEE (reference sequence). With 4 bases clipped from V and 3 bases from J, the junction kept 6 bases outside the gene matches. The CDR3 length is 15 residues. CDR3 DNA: TGTGCCAGCAGCGCGACCGGGACTAGCGGCTACGAGCAGTACTTC. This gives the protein CASSATGTSGYEQYF.

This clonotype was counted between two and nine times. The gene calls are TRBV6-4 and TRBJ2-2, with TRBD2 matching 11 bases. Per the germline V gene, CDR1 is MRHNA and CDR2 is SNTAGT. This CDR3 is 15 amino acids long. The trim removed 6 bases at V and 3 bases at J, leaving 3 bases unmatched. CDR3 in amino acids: CASSPLAGDTGELFF. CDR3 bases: TGTGCCAGCAGCCCACTAGCGGGGGACACCGGGGAGCTGTTTTTT.

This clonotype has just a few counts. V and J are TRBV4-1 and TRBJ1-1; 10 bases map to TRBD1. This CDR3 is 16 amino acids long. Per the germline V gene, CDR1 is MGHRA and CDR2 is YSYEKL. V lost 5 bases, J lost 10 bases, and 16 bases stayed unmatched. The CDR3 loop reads CASSGRGDRGERRAFF. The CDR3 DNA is TGCGCCAGCAGCGGGAGGGGGGACAGGGGAGAGCGGCGAGCTTTCTTT.

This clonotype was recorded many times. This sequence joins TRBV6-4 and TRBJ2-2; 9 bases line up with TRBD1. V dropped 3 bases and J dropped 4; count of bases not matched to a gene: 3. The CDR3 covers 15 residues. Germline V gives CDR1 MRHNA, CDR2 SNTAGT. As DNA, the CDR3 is TGTGCCAGCAGTGAGGAGACAGGGGGCACCGGGGAGCTGTTTTTT. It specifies CASSEETGGTGELFF.

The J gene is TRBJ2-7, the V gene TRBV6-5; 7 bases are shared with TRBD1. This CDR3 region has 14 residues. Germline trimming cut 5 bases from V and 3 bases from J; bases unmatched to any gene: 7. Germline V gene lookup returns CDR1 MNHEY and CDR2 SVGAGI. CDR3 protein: CASSQTGRLYEQYF. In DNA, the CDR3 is TGTGCCAGCAGTCAGACAGGGCGTCTCTACGAGCAGTACTTC.

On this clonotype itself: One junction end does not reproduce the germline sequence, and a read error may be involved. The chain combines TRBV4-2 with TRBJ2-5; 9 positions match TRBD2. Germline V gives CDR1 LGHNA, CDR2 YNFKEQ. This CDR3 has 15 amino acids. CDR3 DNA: TGTGCCAGCAGTCAAGTTACTAGCGGGCAAGAGACCCAGTACTTC. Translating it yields CASSQVTSGQETQYF.

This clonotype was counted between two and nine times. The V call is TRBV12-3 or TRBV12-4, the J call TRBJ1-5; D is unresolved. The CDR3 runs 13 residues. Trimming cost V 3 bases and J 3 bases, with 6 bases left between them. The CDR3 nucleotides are TGTGCCAGCAGTTTGATAATCAATCAGCCCCAGCATTTT. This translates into CASSLIINQPQHF.

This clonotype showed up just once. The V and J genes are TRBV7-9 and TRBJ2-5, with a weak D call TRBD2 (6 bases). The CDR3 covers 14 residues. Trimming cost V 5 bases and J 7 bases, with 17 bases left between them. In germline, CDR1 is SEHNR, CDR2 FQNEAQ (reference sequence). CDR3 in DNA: TGTGCCAGCAGCCCCTGGGACTCTCCAGGGACCCAGTACTTC. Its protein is CASSPWDSPGTQYF.

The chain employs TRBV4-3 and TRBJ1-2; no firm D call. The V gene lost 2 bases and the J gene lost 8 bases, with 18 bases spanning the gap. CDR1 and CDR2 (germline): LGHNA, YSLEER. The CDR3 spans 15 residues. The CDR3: CASSQTPPRDGGYTF. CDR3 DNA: TGCGCCAGCAGCCAAACCCCGCCGCGGGATGGCGGCTACACCTTC.

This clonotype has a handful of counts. The chain's CDR3 is CASSSVPGSGTDTQYF. For the CDR3, the DNA is TGCGCCAGCAGCTCCGTCCCGGGTAGCGGCACAGATACGCAGTATTTT. The chain combines TRBV5-1 with TRBJ2-3; possible D gene TRBD2, 5 bases. Trimming took 3 bases from V and 1 from J, leaving 15 bases between them. This CDR3 has 16 residues. Germline CDR1 and CDR2: SGHRS and YFSETQ.

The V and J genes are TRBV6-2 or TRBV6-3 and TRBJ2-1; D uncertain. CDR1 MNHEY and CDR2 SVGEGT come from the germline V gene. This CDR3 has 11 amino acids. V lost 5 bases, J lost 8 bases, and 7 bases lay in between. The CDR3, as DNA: TGTGCCAGCAGTGACTGGTATGAGCAGTTCTTC. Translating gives CASSDWYEQFF.

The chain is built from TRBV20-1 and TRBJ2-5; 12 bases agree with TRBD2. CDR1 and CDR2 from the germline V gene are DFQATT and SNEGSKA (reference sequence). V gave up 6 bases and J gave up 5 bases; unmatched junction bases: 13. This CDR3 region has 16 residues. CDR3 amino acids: CSARPSGGAVVETQYF. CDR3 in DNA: TGCAGTGCCAGGCCTAGCGGGGGGGCTGTTGTGGAGACCCAGTACTTC.

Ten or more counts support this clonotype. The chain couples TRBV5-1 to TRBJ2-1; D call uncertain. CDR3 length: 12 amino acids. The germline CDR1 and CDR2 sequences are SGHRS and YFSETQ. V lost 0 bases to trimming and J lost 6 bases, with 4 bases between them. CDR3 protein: CASSLAFNEQFF. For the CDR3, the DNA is TGCGCCAGCAGCTTGGCCTTCAATGAGCAGTTCTTC.

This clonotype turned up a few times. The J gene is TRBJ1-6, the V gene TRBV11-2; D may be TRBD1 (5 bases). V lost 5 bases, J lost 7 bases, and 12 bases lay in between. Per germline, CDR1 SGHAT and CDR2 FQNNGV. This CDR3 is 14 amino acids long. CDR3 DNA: TGTGCCAGCAGCCCGCAGACAGCCAATTCACCCCTCCACTTT. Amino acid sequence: CASSPQTANSPLHF.

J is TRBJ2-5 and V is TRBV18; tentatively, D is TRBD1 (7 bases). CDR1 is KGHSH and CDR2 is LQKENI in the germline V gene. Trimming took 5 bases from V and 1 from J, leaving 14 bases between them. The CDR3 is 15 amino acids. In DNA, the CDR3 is TGTGCCAGCTCAGGAGGGGGCGACGGCCAAGAGACCCAGTACTTC. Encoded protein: CASSGGGDGQETQYF.

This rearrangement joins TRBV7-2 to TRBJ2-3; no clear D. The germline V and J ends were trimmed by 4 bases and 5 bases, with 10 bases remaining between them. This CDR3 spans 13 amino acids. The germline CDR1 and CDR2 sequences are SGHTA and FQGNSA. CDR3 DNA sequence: TGTGCCAGCAGCTCCGAAGTGCGAGATACGCAGTATTTT. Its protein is CASSSEVRDTQYF.

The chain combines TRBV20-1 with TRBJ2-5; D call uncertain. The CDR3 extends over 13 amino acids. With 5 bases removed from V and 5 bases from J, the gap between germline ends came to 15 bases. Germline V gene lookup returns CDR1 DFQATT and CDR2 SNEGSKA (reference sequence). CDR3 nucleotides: TGCAGTGCTGGGCAGTATGTCGGCGAGACCCAGTACTTC. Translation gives CSAGQYVGETQYF.

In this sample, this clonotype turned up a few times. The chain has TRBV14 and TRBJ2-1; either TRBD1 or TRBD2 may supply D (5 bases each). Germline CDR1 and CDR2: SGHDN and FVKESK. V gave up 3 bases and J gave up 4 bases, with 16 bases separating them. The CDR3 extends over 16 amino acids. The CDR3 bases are TGTGCCAGCAGCCACCCACGAGGGGCTTCTTACAATGAGCAGTTCTTC. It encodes CASSHPRGASYNEQFF.